Reported below is one T cell receptor beta chain. Its target is not known. This entry belongs to a study of OX40 agonist ivuxolimab in advanced cancers. On the study more broadly: Dose-escalation patients had hepatocellular carcinoma, melanoma, renal cell or head and neck cancer.

No patient had autoimmune disease or received systemic immunosuppression. Study-wide findings and caveats: Still undetermined is the antigen specificity of the expanded peripheral T cells.

Here immunoSEQ multiplex PCR was the method, and the copy in TCRdb shows in-frame clones only, minus some. The profile shows roughly 55,000 clones, roughly 80% of them singletons. The CDR3 spans 14 residues. J was trimmed by 2 bases and V by 7 bases; bases with no gene match: 9. Germline V lookup: CDR1 SQVTM, CDR2 ANQGSEA. The chain combines TRBV29-1 with TRBJ2-7; TRBD1 aligns across 9 bases. The sample was CD4+ or CD8+ T cells sorted from blood, taken in a trial of the OX40 agonist ivuxolimab. This TCR was recovered from an adult with an advanced solid tumor such as melanoma, head and neck, liver or kidney cancer. The DNA of the CDR3 is TGCAGCGCCCAAGGGGGACAGGGTCCCTACGAGCAGTACTTC. Translation: CSAQGGQGPYEQYF.